This entry features one TCR beta chain sequence. Its matching antigen is unknown. Here immunoSEQ multiplex PCR was the method, and the copy in TCRdb shows in-frame clones only, minus some. The sample holds 50,000 to 75,000 clones, roughly 90% seen once. This sample was included in a study of T cells in localized non-small cell lung cancer. Study-wide results and caveats: Out of the top 100 tumor clones, a median around 57 were seen in adjacent lung.

Trimming pared 5 bases from V and 2 bases from J, leaving 12 bases between. From germline, CDR1 is MDHEN and CDR2 SYDVKM. The CDR3 runs 15 residues. The source of this sequence is a man aged 40 to 70 with stage I lung adenocarcinoma. Sequencing used peripheral blood, obtained before any cancer treatment. The chain couples TRBV28 to TRBJ1-4; possible D gene TRBD1, 6 bases. CDR3 in amino acids: CASSQGSTTNEKLFF. CDR3 DNA: TGTGCCAGCAGTCAGGGGAGTACGACTAATGAAAAACTGTTTTTT.